The rows below give T cell receptor beta chains drawn from one sample of a study of cytomegalovirus exposure and HLA in healthy donors. TCRdb keeps only in-frame clones here, not all; method: immunoSEQ multiplex PCR. This sample has approximately 160,000 clones; roughly 84% occur once, and the top ten carry less than 0.4%. The specimen sequenced was PBMCs. These receptors were collected from a boy younger than 10 in good health and CMV-seronegative. The CDR3 runs from the conserved cysteine through the conserved F or W. A D gene is named only where the DNA matches it firmly. The listing skips clone size in some rows; elsewhere it reads once, few, many or a size class.

d_call: TRBD1; clone_size: -; v_call: TRBV6-1; j_call: TRBJ2-5; cdr3_nt: TGTGCCAGCAGTGAGTTGGGGACAGGGATCCGAAAGACCCAGTACTTC; cdr3_aa: CASSELGTGIRKTQYF
d_call: -; clone_size: -; v_call: TRBV5-1; j_call: TRBJ2-5; cdr3_nt: TGCGCCAGCAGCTTGAGGCTAGCGCTAGGGGAAGAGACCCAGTACTTC; cdr3_aa: CASSLRLALGEETQYF
d_call: -; clone_size: -; v_call: TRBV29-1; j_call: TRBJ2-1; cdr3_nt: TGCAGCGTTGGTCCGGAGACCTACAATGAGCAGTTCTTC; cdr3_aa: CSVGPETYNEQFF
d_call: -; clone_size: -; v_call: TRBV9; j_call: TRBJ2-5; cdr3_nt: TGTGCCAGCAGCGTAGAAGGTCGGGGATCAGAGACCCAGTACTTC; cdr3_aa: CASSVEGRGSETQYF
d_call: -; clone_size: -; v_call: TRBV6-1; j_call: TRBJ2-7; cdr3_nt: TGTGCCAGCAGGGGCGTGGTGCAGACCTACGAGCAGTACTTC; cdr3_aa: CASRGVVQTYEQYF
d_call: TRBD1; clone_size: -; v_call: TRBV7-2; j_call: TRBJ1-5; cdr3_nt: TGTGCCAGCAGCCCCGGACAGGGGTATAGCAATCAGCCCCAGCATTTT; cdr3_aa: CASSPGQGYSNQPQHF
d_call: TRBD2; clone_size: -; v_call: TRBV7-9; j_call: TRBJ2-2; cdr3_nt: TGTGCCAGCAGATCCAACCTAGCGGGAGGGCTCCCGAAAGCCGGGGAGCTGTTTTTT; cdr3_aa: CASRSNLAGGLPKAGELFF
d_call: -; clone_size: -; v_call: TRBV28; j_call: TRBJ1-5; cdr3_nt: TGTGCCAGCAGTTCTTGGCAGCGCGGGGTTCAGCCCCAGCATTTT; cdr3_aa: CASSSWQRGVQPQHF
d_call: TRBD2; clone_size: -; v_call: TRBV5-6; j_call: TRBJ2-1; cdr3_nt: TGTGCCAGCAGCCCCTTGGCGGGAGGACCCTACAATGAGCAGTTCTTC; cdr3_aa: CASSPLAGGPYNEQFF
d_call: -; clone_size: -; v_call: TRBV11-2; j_call: TRBJ2-2; cdr3_nt: TGTGCCAGCAGCTTCCAGGGATCCTCGAACACCGGGGAGCTGTTTTTT; cdr3_aa: CASSFQGSSNTGELFF
d_call: -; clone_size: -; v_call: TRBV27; j_call: TRBJ1-1; cdr3_nt: TGTGCCAGCAGTTTGTCCCGGCGGGCTTTCTTT; cdr3_aa: CASSLSRRAFF
d_call: -; clone_size: -; v_call: TRBV4-1; j_call: TRBJ2-7; cdr3_nt: TGCGCCAGCAGCCAAGATAGGCAGCGGCTCGTCTACGAGCAGTACTTC; cdr3_aa: CASSQDRQRLVYEQYF
d_call: TRBD2; clone_size: -; v_call: TRBV6-4; j_call: TRBJ2-7; cdr3_nt: TGTGCCAGCAGTTCCGGCGGGAGCTACGAGCAGTACTTC; cdr3_aa: CASSSGGSYEQYF
d_call: TRBD2; clone_size: -; v_call: TRBV7-7; j_call: TRBJ2-7; cdr3_nt: TGTGCTAGCAGCTTACATCCGGGACTAGCGAATAGAAGCTCCTACGAGCAGTACTTC; cdr3_aa: CASSLHPGLANRSSYEQYF
d_call: TRBD1; clone_size: once; v_call: TRBV9; j_call: TRBJ1-1; cdr3_nt: TGTGCCAGCAGCGTAGCGCCAGGGGGCGAGAACACTGAAGCTTTCTTT; cdr3_aa: CASSVAPGGENTEAFF
d_call: -; clone_size: -; v_call: TRBV19; j_call: TRBJ1-2; cdr3_nt: TGTGCCAGTAGTCAATGGGGCCCGCGGGGTGGCTACACCTTC; cdr3_aa: CASSQWGPRGGYTF
d_call: -; clone_size: -; v_call: TRBV30; j_call: TRBJ1-1; cdr3_nt: TGTGCCTGGAGTGAAGGACAGAACACTGAAGCTTTCTTT; cdr3_aa: CAWSEGQNTEAFF
d_call: -; clone_size: -; v_call: TRBV10-3; j_call: TRBJ2-3; cdr3_nt: TGTGCCATCACTAGCGGCACAGATACGCAGTATTTT; cdr3_aa: CAITSGTDTQYF
d_call: TRBD2; clone_size: -; v_call: TRBV10-2; j_call: TRBJ2-3; cdr3_nt: TGCGCCAGCAGTACCCGGGGACTAGCGGTATCTCCGGATACGCAGTATTTT; cdr3_aa: CASSTRGLAVSPDTQYF
d_call: -; clone_size: -; v_call: TRBV30; j_call: TRBJ2-3; cdr3_nt: TGTGCCTGGGGGGGAGGGGGTACGCAGTATTTT; cdr3_aa: CAWGGGGTQYF
d_call: TRBD2; clone_size: once; v_call: TRBV5-1; j_call: TRBJ2-3; cdr3_nt: TGCGCCAGCAGCTTGTTAACTAGCGGGTATGATACAGATACGCAGTATTTT; cdr3_aa: CASSLLTSGYDTDTQYF
d_call: TRBD1; clone_size: once; v_call: TRBV27; j_call: TRBJ1-4; cdr3_nt: TGTGCCAGCAGTCTCTCGGGACAGGGTCATGAAAAACTGTTTTTT; cdr3_aa: CASSLSGQGHEKLFF
d_call: TRBD1; clone_size: -; v_call: TRBV6-1; j_call: TRBJ2-1; cdr3_nt: TGTGCCAGCAGATTTAGGGACAGCTCCTACAATGAGCAGTTCTTC; cdr3_aa: CASRFRDSSYNEQFF
d_call: -; clone_size: -; v_call: TRBV6-1; j_call: TRBJ2-3; cdr3_nt: TGTGCCAGCACCGTAACAGGACGCACAGATACGCAGTATTTT; cdr3_aa: CASTVTGRTDTQYF
d_call: TRBD1; clone_size: few; v_call: TRBV5-1; j_call: TRBJ2-3; cdr3_nt: TGCGCCAGCAGCTTGGATTCACAGGGGAGCCCGGATACGCAGTATTTT; cdr3_aa: CASSLDSQGSPDTQYF
d_call: -; clone_size: once; v_call: TRBV6-1; j_call: TRBJ1-1; cdr3_nt: TGTGCCAGCAGTGAAATGGTGTTGGGGCGGAAAGCTTTCTTT; cdr3_aa: CASSEMVLGRKAFF
d_call: -; clone_size: few; v_call: TRBV28; j_call: TRBJ1-1; cdr3_nt: TGTGCCAGCAGCCCCATGCGACGGAGGAACACTGAAGCTTTCTTT; cdr3_aa: CASSPMRRRNTEAFF
d_call: -; clone_size: -; v_call: TRBV28; j_call: TRBJ1-2; cdr3_nt: TGTGCCAGCGACGGGGGGACGGAAGGCTACACCTTC; cdr3_aa: CASDGGTEGYTF
d_call: TRBD1; clone_size: -; v_call: TRBV5-1; j_call: TRBJ2-3; cdr3_nt: TGCGCCAGCAGCGCGTGGACAGGGGGCGTAATAGATACGCAGTATTTT; cdr3_aa: CASSAWTGGVIDTQYF
d_call: -; clone_size: -; v_call: TRBV27; j_call: TRBJ1-1; cdr3_nt: TGTGCCAGCAAAACGGGACATAACACTGAAGCTTTCTTT; cdr3_aa: CASKTGHNTEAFF
d_call: -; clone_size: -; v_call: TRBV15; j_call: TRBJ2-4; cdr3_nt: TGTGCCACCAGCAGAGAGGCAGGATCAACCAAAAACATTCAGTACTTC; cdr3_aa: CATSREAGSTKNIQYF
d_call: -; clone_size: -; v_call: TRBV15; j_call: TRBJ1-5; cdr3_nt: TGTGCCACCAGCAGAGATCTGGCAGCGAATCAGCCCCAGCATTTT; cdr3_aa: CATSRDLAANQPQHF
d_call: TRBD1; clone_size: -; v_call: TRBV5-1; j_call: TRBJ1-2; cdr3_nt: TGCGCCAGCAGCCTACAAGGACAGGGGGGGGGCTACACCTTC; cdr3_aa: CASSLQGQGGGYTF
d_call: TRBD2; clone_size: -; v_call: TRBV18; j_call: TRBJ2-2; cdr3_nt: TGTGCCAGCTCACCGGGGACTAGCGGGAGTCACGGGGAGCTGTTTTTT; cdr3_aa: CASSPGTSGSHGELFF
d_call: TRBD2; clone_size: -; v_call: TRBV5-1; j_call: TRBJ2-7; cdr3_nt: TGCGCCAGCAGCCCAGCTACTAGCGGTGAGTCATACGAGCAGTACTTC; cdr3_aa: CASSPATSGESYEQYF
d_call: -; clone_size: -; v_call: TRBV30; j_call: TRBJ1-6; cdr3_nt: TGTGCCTCCATGAGTAGCTCCTATAATTCACCCCTCCACTTT; cdr3_aa: CASMSSSYNSPLHF
d_call: TRBD1; clone_size: -; v_call: TRBV4-1; j_call: TRBJ1-1; cdr3_nt: TGCGCCAGCAGCCGGGTGACAGGGGGAATACCCCACGTTGAAGCTTTCTTT; cdr3_aa: CASSRVTGGIPHVEAFF
d_call: TRBD1; clone_size: -; v_call: TRBV2; j_call: TRBJ1-2; cdr3_nt: TGTGCCAGCAGTGAAGCGCCTCGGAGGAGGACAGGGGGCAAAAAAAACTATGGCTACACCTTC; cdr3_aa: CASSEAPRRRTGGKKNYGYTF
d_call: TRBD1; clone_size: -; v_call: TRBV5-4; j_call: TRBJ2-3; cdr3_nt: TGTGCCAGCAGCTTGGAAAGTGCAGGGGGAGATACGCAGTATTTT; cdr3_aa: CASSLESAGGDTQYF
d_call: -; clone_size: few; v_call: TRBV6-9; j_call: TRBJ2-1; cdr3_nt: TGTGCCAGGGGGCCTTACAATGAGCAGTTCTTC; cdr3_aa: CARGPYNEQFF
d_call: -; clone_size: once; v_call: TRBV27; j_call: TRBJ1-3; cdr3_nt: TGTGCCACCGGAGGACAGACGAGCTCTGGAAACACCATATATTTT; cdr3_aa: CATGGQTSSGNTIYF
d_call: -; clone_size: -; v_call: TRBV6-5; j_call: TRBJ2-3; cdr3_nt: TGTGCCAGCACCAGGTCCTTGGGCACAGATACGCAGTATTTT; cdr3_aa: CASTRSLGTDTQYF
d_call: TRBD2; clone_size: -; v_call: TRBV5-4; j_call: TRBJ2-3; cdr3_nt: TGTGCCAGCAGCCATATAGCGGGAGGGGGGACAGATACGCAGTATTTT; cdr3_aa: CASSHIAGGGTDTQYF
d_call: -; clone_size: -; v_call: TRBV4-2; j_call: TRBJ2-1; cdr3_nt: TGTGCCAGCAGCCAAGAAACCCCCGCGGGAACCAAGTTCTTC; cdr3_aa: CASSQETPAGTKFF
d_call: TRBD2; clone_size: -; v_call: TRBV10-3; j_call: TRBJ2-1; cdr3_nt: TGTGCCATCAGTGATGTAGCGGGAGGGTGGAATGAGCAGTTCTTC; cdr3_aa: CAISDVAGGWNEQFF
d_call: -; clone_size: -; v_call: TRBV7-8; j_call: TRBJ2-7; cdr3_nt: TGTGCCAGCCAGCAGACCGAGGAGGGGGCGGACGAGCAGTACTTC; cdr3_aa: CASQQTEEGADEQYF
d_call: -; clone_size: few; v_call: TRBV6-1; j_call: TRBJ1-2; cdr3_nt: TGTGCCAGCAGTGAAGCGGTATGGTCTATTATTAACTATGGCTACACCTTC; cdr3_aa: CASSEAVWSIINYGYTF
d_call: -; clone_size: -; v_call: TRBV20-1; j_call: TRBJ2-3; cdr3_nt: TGCAGTGCCGAACACACGGATACGCAGTATTTT; cdr3_aa: CSAEHTDTQYF
d_call: -; clone_size: -; v_call: TRBV7-2; j_call: TRBJ1-5; cdr3_nt: TGTGCCAGCAGCATGGGACATGGGAGCAATCAGCCCCAGCATTTT; cdr3_aa: CASSMGHGSNQPQHF
d_call: TRBD1; clone_size: -; v_call: TRBV6-6; j_call: TRBJ2-5; cdr3_nt: TGTGCCAGCAGTCCCCGCGGGGGACAGGGTGAGACCCAGTACTTC; cdr3_aa: CASSPRGGQGETQYF
d_call: TRBD1; clone_size: -; v_call: TRBV5-1; j_call: TRBJ2-3; cdr3_nt: TGCGCCAGCAGCTTGGCCCCGGGACAGGGCTTTTCAGATACGCAGTATTTT; cdr3_aa: CASSLAPGQGFSDTQYF
d_call: TRBD1; clone_size: -; v_call: TRBV29-1; j_call: TRBJ1-4; cdr3_nt: TGCAGCGTTGAAGATTTTCGGACAGGGCTGGGGGTAGGAAAACTGTTTTTT; cdr3_aa: CSVEDFRTGLGVGKLFF
d_call: TRBD1; clone_size: -; v_call: TRBV7-6; j_call: TRBJ1-2; cdr3_nt: TGTGCCAGCAGCCCCGATCAGAGGGGACAGGCCTATGGCTACACCTTC; cdr3_aa: CASSPDQRGQAYGYTF
d_call: TRBD1; clone_size: -; v_call: TRBV18; j_call: TRBJ2-1; cdr3_nt: TGTGCCAGCTCACCAGGGCAGGGGGCTTACAATGAGCAGTTCTTC; cdr3_aa: CASSPGQGAYNEQFF
d_call: -; clone_size: -; v_call: TRBV14; j_call: TRBJ1-2; cdr3_nt: TGTGCCAGCAGCCAAGAGCGCAGGGGCTATGGCTACACCTTC; cdr3_aa: CASSQERRGYGYTF
d_call: TRBD2; clone_size: -; v_call: TRBV11-2; j_call: TRBJ2-7; cdr3_nt: TGTGCCAGCAGCTTTTCGCGGGAGAGCTCCTACGAGCAGTACTTC; cdr3_aa: CASSFSRESSYEQYF
d_call: -; clone_size: -; v_call: TRBV27; j_call: TRBJ2-3; cdr3_nt: TGTGCCAGCAGTCCGACCGGGGATACAGATACGCAGTATTTT; cdr3_aa: CASSPTGDTDTQYF
d_call: -; clone_size: -; v_call: TRBV18; j_call: TRBJ1-4; cdr3_nt: TGTGCCAGCTCACCAAATAGCCCCCGGGGTGAAAAACTGTTTTTT; cdr3_aa: CASSPNSPRGEKLFF
d_call: TRBD1; clone_size: -; v_call: TRBV7-9; j_call: TRBJ1-2; cdr3_nt: TGTGCCAGCAGCTTAAGGGCCGGGACAGAGCTCTTCTCGCCTTATGGCTACACCTTC; cdr3_aa: CASSLRAGTELFSPYGYTF